In this sample, the clone carrying this T cell receptor (beta chain) turned up a few times. Its antigen is still unknown. These data are taken from a study of T cells in Graves' hyperthyroidism and ophthalmopathy. Overall study findings and caveats: Most expanded thyroid clonotypes above 0.001 recurred in blood.

TCR beta CDR3 regions were amplified from RNA. In the first-round RT-PCR of the TCR CDR3, the HTBI primer set was used. TCRdb called the multiplex PCR reads again in MiXCR, with one record for every CDR3 protein. The sample records about 400,000 distinct CDR3 sequences, about an eighth being singletons. The V segment lost 6 bases and the J segment 5 bases; nucleotides outside the gene matches: 7. Looked up from germline, CDR1 is WSHSY and CDR2 is SAAADI. There are 14 residues in the CDR3. The material sequenced was blood. The clonotype originates from a woman under 30 with Graves' hyperthyroidism. The rearrangement uses TRBV10-2 and TRBJ2-1; TRBD2 matches 7 bases. CDR3 nucleotide sequence: TGCGCCAGCAGCCGGACTAGTTTGGACAATGAGCAGTTCTTC. It encodes CASSRTSLDNEQFF.